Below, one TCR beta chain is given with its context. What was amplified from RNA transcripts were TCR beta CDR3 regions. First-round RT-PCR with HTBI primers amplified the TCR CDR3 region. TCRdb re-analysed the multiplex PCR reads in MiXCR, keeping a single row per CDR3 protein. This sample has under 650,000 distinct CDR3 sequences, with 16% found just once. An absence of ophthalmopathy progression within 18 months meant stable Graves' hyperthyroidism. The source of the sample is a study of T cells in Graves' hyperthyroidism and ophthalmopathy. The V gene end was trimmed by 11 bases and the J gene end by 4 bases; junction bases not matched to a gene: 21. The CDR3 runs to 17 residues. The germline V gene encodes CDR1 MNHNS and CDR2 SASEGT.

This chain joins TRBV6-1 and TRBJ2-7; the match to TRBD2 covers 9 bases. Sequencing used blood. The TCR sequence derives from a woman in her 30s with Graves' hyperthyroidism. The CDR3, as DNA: TGTGCCGTTTCCGTGGAATCCTCGAGCGGGAGGAGTTACGAGCAGTACTTC. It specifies CAVSVESSSGRSYEQYF.